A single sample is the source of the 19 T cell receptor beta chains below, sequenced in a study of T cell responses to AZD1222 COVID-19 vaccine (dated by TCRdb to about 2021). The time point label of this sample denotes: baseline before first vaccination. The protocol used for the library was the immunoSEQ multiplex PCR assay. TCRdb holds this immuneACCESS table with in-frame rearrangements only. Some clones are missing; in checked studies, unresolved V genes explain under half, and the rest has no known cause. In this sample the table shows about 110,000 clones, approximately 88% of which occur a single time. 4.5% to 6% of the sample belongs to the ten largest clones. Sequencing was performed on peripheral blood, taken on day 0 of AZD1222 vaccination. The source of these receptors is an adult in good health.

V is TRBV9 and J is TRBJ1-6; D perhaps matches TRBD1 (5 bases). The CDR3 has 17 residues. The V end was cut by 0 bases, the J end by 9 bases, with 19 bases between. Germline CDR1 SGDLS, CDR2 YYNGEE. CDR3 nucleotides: TGTGCCAGCAGCGTAGAGCCCCTCCAGGTGGGGGGTTCACCCCTCCACTTT. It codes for CASSVEPLQVGGSPLHF. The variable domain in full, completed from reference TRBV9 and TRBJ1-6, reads DSGVTQTPKHLITATGQRVTLRCSPRSGDLSVYWYQQSLDQGLQFLIQYYNGEERAKGNILERFSAQQFPDLHSELNLSSLELGDSALYFCASSVEPLQVGGSPLHFGNGTRLTVT.

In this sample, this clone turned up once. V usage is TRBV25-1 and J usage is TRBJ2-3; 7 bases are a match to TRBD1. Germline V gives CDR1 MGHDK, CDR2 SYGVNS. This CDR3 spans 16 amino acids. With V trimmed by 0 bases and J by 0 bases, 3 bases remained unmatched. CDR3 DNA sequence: TGTGCCAGCAGTGAATATGGGACAGCGAGCACAGATACGCAGTATTTT. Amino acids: CASSEYGTASTDTQYF. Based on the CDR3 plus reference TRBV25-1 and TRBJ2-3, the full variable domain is EADIYQTPRYLVIGTGKKITLECSQTMGHDKMYWYQQDPGMELHLIHYSYGVNSTEKGDLSSESTVSRIRTEHFPLTLESARPSHTSQYLCASSEYGTASTDTQYFGPGTRLTVL.

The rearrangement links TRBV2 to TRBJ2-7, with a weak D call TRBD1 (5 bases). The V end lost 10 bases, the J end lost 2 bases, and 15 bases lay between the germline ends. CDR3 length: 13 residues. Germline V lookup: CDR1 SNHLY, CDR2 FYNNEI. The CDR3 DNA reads TGTGCCATCATATACGACAGCGCCTACGAGCAGTACTTC. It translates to CAIIYDSAYEQYF.

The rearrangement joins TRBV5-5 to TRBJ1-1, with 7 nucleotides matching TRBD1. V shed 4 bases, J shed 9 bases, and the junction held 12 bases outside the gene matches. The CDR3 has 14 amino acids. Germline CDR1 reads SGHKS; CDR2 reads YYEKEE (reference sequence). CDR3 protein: CASSDPETGRQAFF. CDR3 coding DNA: TGTGCCAGCAGCGATCCCGAGACAGGGCGGCAAGCTTTCTTT.

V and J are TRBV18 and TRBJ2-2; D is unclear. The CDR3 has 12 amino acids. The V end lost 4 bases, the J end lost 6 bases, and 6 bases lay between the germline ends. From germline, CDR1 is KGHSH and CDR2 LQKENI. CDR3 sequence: CASSRVAGELFF. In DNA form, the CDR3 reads TGTGCCAGCTCACGAGTCGCCGGGGAGCTGTTTTTT.

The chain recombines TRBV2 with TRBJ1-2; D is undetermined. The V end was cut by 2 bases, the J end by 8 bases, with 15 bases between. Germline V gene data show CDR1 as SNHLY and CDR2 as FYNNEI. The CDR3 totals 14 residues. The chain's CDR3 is CASSESRAGKGYTF. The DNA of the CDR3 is TGTGCCAGCAGTGAAAGTCGGGCGGGAAAGGGCTACACCTTC.

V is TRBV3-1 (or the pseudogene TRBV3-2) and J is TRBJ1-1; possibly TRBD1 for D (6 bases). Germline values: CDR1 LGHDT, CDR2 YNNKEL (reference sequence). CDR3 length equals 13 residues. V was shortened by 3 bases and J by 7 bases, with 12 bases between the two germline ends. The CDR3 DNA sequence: TGTGCCAGCAGCCAGCGAAGGGGGAGTGAAGCTTTCTTT. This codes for CASSQRRGSEAFF.

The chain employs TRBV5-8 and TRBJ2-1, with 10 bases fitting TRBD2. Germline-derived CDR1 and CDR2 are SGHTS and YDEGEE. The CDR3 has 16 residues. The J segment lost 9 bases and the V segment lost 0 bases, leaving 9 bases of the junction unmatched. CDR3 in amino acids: CASSLAGTSGDAEQFF. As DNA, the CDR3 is TGTGCCAGCAGCTTGGCCGGAACTAGCGGGGATGCTGAGCAGTTCTTC.

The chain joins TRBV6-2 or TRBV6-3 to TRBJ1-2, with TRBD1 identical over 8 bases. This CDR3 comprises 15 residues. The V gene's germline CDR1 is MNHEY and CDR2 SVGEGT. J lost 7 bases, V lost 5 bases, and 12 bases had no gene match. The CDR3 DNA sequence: TGTGCCAGCAGTCAAGTATTCCCGGGACAGGCTGGCTACACCTTC. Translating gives CASSQVFPGQAGYTF.

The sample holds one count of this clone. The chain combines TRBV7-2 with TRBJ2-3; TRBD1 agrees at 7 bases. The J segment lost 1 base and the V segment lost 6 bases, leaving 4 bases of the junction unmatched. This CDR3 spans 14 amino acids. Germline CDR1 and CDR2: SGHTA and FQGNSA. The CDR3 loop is CASSRDRGTDTQYF. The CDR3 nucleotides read TGTGCCAGCAGTCGGGACAGAGGCACAGATACGCAGTATTTT.

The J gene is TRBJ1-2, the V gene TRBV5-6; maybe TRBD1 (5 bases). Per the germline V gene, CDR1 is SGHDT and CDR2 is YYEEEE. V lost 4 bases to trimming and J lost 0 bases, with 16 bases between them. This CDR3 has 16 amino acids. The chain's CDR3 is CASSDEAGFSNYGYTF. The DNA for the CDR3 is TGTGCCAGCAGCGATGAGGCAGGGTTCTCTAACTATGGCTACACCTTC.

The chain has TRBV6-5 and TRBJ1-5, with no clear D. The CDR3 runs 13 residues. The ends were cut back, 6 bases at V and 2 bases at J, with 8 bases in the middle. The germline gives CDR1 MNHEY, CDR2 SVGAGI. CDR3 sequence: CASRIDGNQPQHF. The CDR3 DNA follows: TGTGCCAGCAGGATCGATGGCAATCAGCCCCAGCATTTT.

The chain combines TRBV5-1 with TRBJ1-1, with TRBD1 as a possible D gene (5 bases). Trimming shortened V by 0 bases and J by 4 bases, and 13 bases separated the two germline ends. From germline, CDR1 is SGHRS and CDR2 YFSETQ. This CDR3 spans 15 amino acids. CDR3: CASSLDGGVTTEAFF. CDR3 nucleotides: TGCGCCAGCAGCTTGGATGGGGGAGTGACCACTGAAGCTTTCTTT.

CDR3 DNA sequence: TGTGCCAGTAGTATAGCAACAACCGGGACGGAGTACCAAGAGACCCAGTACTTC. Encoded protein: CASSIATTGTEYQETQYF. The rearrangement links TRBV19 to TRBJ2-5, with D perhaps given as TRBD1 or TRBD2 (5 bases each). V was cut by 1 base and J by 0 bases, with 18 bases left in between. Germline V gene data show CDR1 as LNHDA and CDR2 as SQIVND (reference sequence). The CDR3 runs 18 residues.

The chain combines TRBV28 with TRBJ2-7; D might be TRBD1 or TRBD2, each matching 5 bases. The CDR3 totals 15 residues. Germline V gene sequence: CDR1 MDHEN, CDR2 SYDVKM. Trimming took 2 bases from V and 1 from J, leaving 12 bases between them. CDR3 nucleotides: TGTGCCAGCAGTTTAGGGGGTACAGCTTCCTACGAGCAGTACTTC. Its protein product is CASSLGGTASYEQYF.

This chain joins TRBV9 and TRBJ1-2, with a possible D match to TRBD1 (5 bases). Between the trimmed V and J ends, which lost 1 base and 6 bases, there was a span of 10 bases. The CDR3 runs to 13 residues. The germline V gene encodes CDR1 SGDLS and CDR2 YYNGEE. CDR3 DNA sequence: TGTGCCAGCAGCGTAAGGGGACTCCATGGCTACACCTTC. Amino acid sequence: CASSVRGLHGYTF.

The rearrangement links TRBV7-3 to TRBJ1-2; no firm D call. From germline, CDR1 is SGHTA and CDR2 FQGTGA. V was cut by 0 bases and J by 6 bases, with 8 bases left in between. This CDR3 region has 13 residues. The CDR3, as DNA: TGTGCCAGCAGCTTAACCCACAGAGATGGCTACACCTTC. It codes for CASSLTHRDGYTF.

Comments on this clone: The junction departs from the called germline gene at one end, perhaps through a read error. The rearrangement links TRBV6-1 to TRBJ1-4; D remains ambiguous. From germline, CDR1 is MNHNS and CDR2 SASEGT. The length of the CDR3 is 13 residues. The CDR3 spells CASNESSGEKLFF. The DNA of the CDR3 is TGTGCCAGCAATGAATCTTCGGGTGAAAAACTGTTTTTT.

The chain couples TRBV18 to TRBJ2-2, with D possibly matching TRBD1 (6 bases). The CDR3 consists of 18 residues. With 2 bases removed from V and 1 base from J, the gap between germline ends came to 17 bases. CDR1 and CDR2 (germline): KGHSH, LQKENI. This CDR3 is CASSPDPRGRGNTGELFF. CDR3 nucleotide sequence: TGTGCCAGCTCACCAGATCCCCGCGGCAGGGGGAACACCGGGGAGCTGTTTTTT.